This TCR beta chain was recovered during a study of T cells in Graves' hyperthyroidism and ophthalmopathy. This clonotype was detected many times. What it recognizes is unknown. Diagnostic decisions used clinical symptoms, serum thyroxine and TRAb, thyroid ultrasound and orbital computed tomography. Per the germline V gene, CDR1 is SGHVS and CDR2 is FQNEAQ. With 5 bases removed from V and 4 bases from J, the gap between germline ends came to 14 bases. This CDR3 has 15 residues. TCR beta CDR3 regions were amplified from RNA transcripts. The HTBI primer set served for first-round RT-PCR of the TCR CDR3. TCRdb passed the multiplex PCR reads through MiXCR, listing each CDR3 protein once. The data hold about 300,000 distinct CDR3 sequences, with 13% observed a single time. Study findings and constraints: With a median lead of around 5.9 months before onset, the model predicted ophthalmopathy.

The sequencing sample was made of blood. This sequence originates from a woman in her 30s with Graves' hyperthyroidism that later progressed to Graves' ophthalmopathy. This chain connects TRBV7-8 to TRBJ1-4; weak D call: TRBD1 (6 bases). The CDR3 loop reads CASSRFGQFNEKLFF. The CDR3 DNA reads as TGTGCCAGCAGCCGCTTTGGACAGTTTAATGAAAAACTGTTTTTT.